The clone carrying this T cell receptor beta chain was seen at least ten times. The data derive from a study of identical twins. Each CDR3 protein is one row after TCRdb ran MiXCR on the 5' RACE reads. The sample lists around 450,000 distinct CDR3 sequences; around 14% were seen once. The CDR3 has 14 amino acids. Trimming stripped 6 bases from V and 1 base from J, with 10 bases between. In addition, the sample was reused for a study of yellow fever vaccine responses in identical twins.

Material for sequencing was CD4+ T cells sorted from blood. This receptor was taken from a woman aged 18-35 years in good health. V and J are TRBV12-3 or TRBV12-4 and TRBJ2-1; the D is unclear. The CDR3, as DNA: TGTGCCAGCAGCCTCGGCATTTCCTACAATGAGCAGTTCTTC. Protein sequence: CASSLGISYNEQFF.